This TCR beta chain came from a study of response to subunit inactivated influenza vaccine. Study results and limitations: T cells newly recruited by each seasonal influenza vaccination are few, the authors suggested.

Worth noting for this clonotype: No antigen is known for it.

The CDR3 covers 14 residues. V dropped 4 bases and J dropped 0 bases, with 9 bases sitting between them. The germline V gene encodes CDR1 SNHLY and CDR2 FYNNEI. TCRdb itself ran the RT-PCR reads through MiXCR, one entry per CDR3 protein. The table shows 800,000 or so distinct CDR3 sequences, with about 20% occurring only once. The rearrangement uses TRBV2 and TRBJ1-1; TRBD1 is a possible D gene (5 bases). The TCR originated in a man aged 50 or older who received an inactivated influenza vaccine. Here the sequenced sample was PBMCs from blood, taken less than 6 days after vaccination. The CDR3 nucleotides read TGTGCCAGCAGTGGGGAGGGACTGAACACTGAAGCTTTCTTT. The encoded protein is CASSGEGLNTEAFF.